The clone carrying this T cell receptor beta chain was seen repeatedly, ten times or more. The data originate from a study of T cells in Graves' hyperthyroidism and ophthalmopathy. CDR3 length: 13 amino acids. V lost 8 bases to trimming and J lost 1 base, with 10 bases between them. Germline CDR1 and CDR2: MNHEY and SVGEGT. Regions amplified from RNA transcripts were the TCR beta CDR3 regions. TCR CDR3 regions were first amplified by RT-PCR with HTBI primers. TCRdb reanalysed the multiplex PCR reads using MiXCR and keeps one entry per CDR3 protein. The sample records 190,000 or so distinct CDR3 sequences, 18% being singletons.

The V call is TRBV6-2 or TRBV6-3, the J call TRBJ2-3, with D perhaps given as TRBD1 or TRBD2 (5 bases each). The TCR comes from a man between 40 and 49 years old with Graves' hyperthyroidism. Sample: blood. This chain's CDR3 is CASLRGGTDTQYF. The CDR3 DNA reads TGTGCCAGCCTGAGGGGTGGCACAGATACGCAGTATTTT.